This entry concerns a single T cell receptor (beta chain). No antigen is known for it. This entry is derived from a study of shared clonotypes between healthy human individuals. In the study overall: Each donor's CD8 memory used one plate, CD8 naive two, each CD4 subset three. The study, taken as a whole, reports: Large sequencing depth failed to make sorted-subset sequencing complete, rarefaction showed.

The CDR3 covers 15 residues. The V segment lost 1 base and the J segment 3 bases; nucleotides outside the gene matches: 4. Germline CDR1 SGHRS, CDR2 YFSETQ. The study drew all its donors from Caucasian adults living in Nashville, Tennessee. Assay: immunoSEQ multiplex PCR; the TCRdb copy retains only in-frame clones and omits some. This sample carries about 2.5 million clones, 85% to 95% of them seen once, and the ten largest clones take 0.37%. The sequencing input was naive CD4+ T cells from PBMCs. The subset here: CD45RA+ positively selected. The rearrangement uses TRBV5-1 and TRBJ1-5; 7 bases line up with TRBD1. The sequence came from a man aged 18-30 years in good health. Some clones in this sample may be carry-over from other donors' samples. CDR3 sequence reads: CASSLQGVHNQPQHF. CDR3 coding DNA: TGCGCCAGCAGCTTGCAGGGGGTACACAATCAGCCCCAGCATTTT.